This TCR beta chain was found in a study of blood T cell repertoires in COVID-19. Whole-study context: Samples taken during acute and convalescent COVID-19 were collected in the United States, Italy and Spain.

Residents of about two dozen US areas, aged roughly 18 to 89 years, made up the participants. Original processing notes: Estimates of nucleated cell counts were drawn from the amplification of reference gene primers. Data came from immunoSEQ multiplex PCR; TCRdb stores just in-frame clones and leaves some out. The V and J calls and the clone size are those of that table, but D and trimming were determined from the DNA. The table records about 200,000 clones, roughly 80% of them present only once. The CDR3 sequence is 13 residues long. Trimming left V 4 bases short and J 0 bases short, with 6 bases between. In germline, CDR1 is LGHDT, CDR2 YNNKEL (reference sequence).

The receptor comes from a woman aged 60-70 years with acute COVID-19. Sequenced sample: PBMCs or T cells enriched from blood (not recorded which). The rearrangement joins TRBV3-1 (or the pseudogene TRBV3-2) to TRBJ1-1; D call uncertain. The CDR3 DNA sequence: TGTGCCAGCAGCCCCTCCCTGAACACTGAAGCTTTCTTT. The encoded protein is CASSPSLNTEAFF.